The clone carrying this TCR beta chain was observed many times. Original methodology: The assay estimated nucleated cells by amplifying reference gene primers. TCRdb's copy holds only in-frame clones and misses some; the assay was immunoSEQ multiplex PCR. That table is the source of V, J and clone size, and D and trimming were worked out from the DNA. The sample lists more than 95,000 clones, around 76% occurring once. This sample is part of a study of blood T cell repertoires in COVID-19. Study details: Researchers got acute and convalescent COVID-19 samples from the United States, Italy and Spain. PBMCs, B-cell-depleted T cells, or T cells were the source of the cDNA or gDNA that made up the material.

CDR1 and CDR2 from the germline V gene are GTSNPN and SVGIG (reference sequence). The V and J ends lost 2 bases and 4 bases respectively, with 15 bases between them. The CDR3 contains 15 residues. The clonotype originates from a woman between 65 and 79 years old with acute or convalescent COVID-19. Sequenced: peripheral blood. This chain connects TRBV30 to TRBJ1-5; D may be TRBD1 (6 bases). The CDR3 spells CAWSSLGTLNQPQHF. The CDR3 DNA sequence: TGTGCCTGGAGTTCCCTAGGGACACTTAATCAGCCCCAGCATTTT.